This T cell receptor beta chain was profiled in a study of blood T cell repertoires in COVID-19 (dated by TCRdb to 2020 to 2021). In terms of the full investigation: Samples from collaborators originated in the United States, Italy and Spain and spanned both the acute and convalescent phases of COVID-19. Subjects who had been exposed to COVID-19, were actively infected with it, or had recovered from it provided the deeply sampled blood TCRbeta repertoires that made up the dataset. The repertoires were released in a freely available public database meant as a resource for research on the immune response to SARS-CoV-2. Nearly every sample came with metadata listing a de-identified subject ID, COVID-19 status, age in years and sex. The material from the prospective study consisted of cDNA or gDNA derived from T cells, B-cell-depleted T cells, or PBMCs. Where available, HLA class I and class II types were taken from metadata supplied by the sample provider and were not determined by assay-based typing. The samples were drawn from the first 160 participants of the ongoing ImmuneRACE study and from about 1,200 subjects provided by 6 global collaborators.

Study-wide conclusions, independent of this receptor: The quantity of clinical and demographic metadata differed by source and by participant and was supplied without curation.

A single count supports this clone. The clone's antigen remains unknown. Nothing much larger sits one base from this clone, and base qualities are not available. TCRbeta CDR3 regions were amplified from genomic DNA by means of the immunoSEQ Assay, a bias-controlled multiplex PCR. The paper's data handling went like this. Nucleated cell counts per sample were estimated from amplification of reference gene primers within the assay. To quantify the absolute abundance of each unique TCRbeta CDR3 rearrangement, sequence reads were collapsed and filtered. For each sample, productive Simpson clonality was calculated as the square root of Simpson's diversity index across productive rearrangements. Not all clones reach the TCRdb copy of this immuneACCESS table, which keeps in-frame sequences only. Checked studies attribute under half of the gap to unresolved V genes and leave the rest unexplained. V and J calls and clone size come straight from that table; D and trimming were deduced from the DNA. The sample contains roughly 200,000 clones, about 77% of them found a single time. 2.5% to 3% of the sample is taken by the ten largest.

Each collaborating institution followed its own protocols to collect whole blood in K2EDTA tubes. For TCRbeta analysis, collaborators shipped samples in one of three forms: frozen whole blood, isolated PBMCs, or DNA extracted from either of those sample types. The CDR3 runs 16 residues from the cysteine to the phenylalanine. Kept here is only the CDR3 DNA, which spans 48 bases and is read in frame from base 1. The germline V gene (reference sequence) specifies MNHEY as CDR1 and SMNVEV as CDR2. At the junction V is shortened by 5 bases and J by 0 bases; bases outside the gene matches: 2. Sequences were obtained from peripheral blood. The TCR comes from an elderly woman with active or convalescent COVID-19. The rearrangement joined TRBV27 to TRBJ2-2, and TRBD2 matches 11 of the central bases. The CDR3 is CASSLAGGANTGELFF. Read as DNA, the sequence is TGTGCCAGCAGTCTAGCGGGGGGCGCGAACACCGGGGAGCTGTTTTTT.